The 4 T cell receptor beta chains presented below share a single source sample, sequenced in a study of T cells in Graves' hyperthyroidism and ophthalmopathy. The TCR beta CDR3 regions underwent amplification using RNA transcripts as the source. The HTBI primer set was used in a first-round RT-PCR of the TCR CDR3. TCRdb recomputed calls from the multiplex PCR reads with MiXCR, one row per CDR3 protein. The top ten hold around 12% of the sample, which has 500,000 to 650,000 distinct CDR3 sequences, roughly 15% seen once. The sample comprised blood. The source of these receptors is a woman aged 45 to 65 with Graves' ophthalmopathy.

This chain uses TRBV30 with TRBJ2-2; D is undetermined. This CDR3 comprises 14 residues. Germline assignment: CDR1 GTSNPN and CDR2 SVGIG (reference sequence). Trimming left V 0 bases short and J 1 base short, with 6 bases between. The CDR3 DNA is TGTGCCTGGAGTGTACAAATGAACACCGGGGAGCTGTTTTTT. Translated: CAWSVQMNTGELFF.

This clonotype was picked up many times. The chain uses TRBV12-3 or TRBV12-4 and TRBJ1-1; a possible D gene is TRBD1 (5 bases). The V and J ends lost 5 bases and 4 bases respectively, with 20 bases between them. This CDR3 contains 16 residues. The CDR3 DNA reads as TGTGCCAGCAGTCCCGTACCAGGGCTATCGGCCACTGAAGCTTTCTTT. Amino acid sequence: CASSPVPGLSATEAFF.

This clonotype was seen repeatedly, ten times or more. The V call is TRBV5-1, the J call TRBJ2-7; TRBD1 aligns across 7 bases. There are 14 residues in the CDR3. Trimming at V came to 0 bases and at J to 5 bases, leaving 5 bases not matched to a gene. The germline gives CDR1 SGHRS, CDR2 YFSETQ. The CDR3 region is CASSLGDRVNEQYF. CDR3 coding DNA: TGCGCCAGCAGCTTGGGAGACAGGGTCAACGAGCAGTACTTC.

A few counts support this clonotype. CDR3 coding DNA: TGTGCCAGCAGTTTTGACCCGACTGGAGGGTACAATGAGCAGTTCTTC. It yields the protein CASSFDPTGGYNEQFF. This chain uses TRBV12-3 or TRBV12-4 with TRBJ2-1, with a tentative D call TRBD2 (6 bases). CDR3 length: 16 residues. Trimming removed 3 bases at V and 4 bases at J, with 16 bases between.